This T cell receptor beta chain derives from a study of Ad26.COV2.S vaccination and SARS-CoV-2 variants. This CDR3 comprises 11 residues. Comments on this clone: A read error may produce the germline difference seen at one junction end.

The treatment: roughly 20 received Ad26.COV2.S at low or high dose, single or two shots; about 5 received placebo; per-sample allocation not given. Samples analyzed were those drawn on day 63 after the first vaccine or placebo injection. Profiled with immunoSEQ multiplex PCR; TCRdb holds only in-frame clones, not every one. This table has about 350,000 clones, approximately 84% appearing once. The input for sequencing was peripheral blood, taken in a trial of Ad26.COV2.S vaccine versus placebo. This rearrangement joins TRBV12-3 or TRBV12-4 to TRBJ2-7; the D is unclear. This TCR was recovered from a person aged 18-60 years who received the Ad26.COV2.S COVID-19 vaccine or a placebo. The CDR3 spells CASSLAASKDF. Written as DNA, the CDR3 is TGTGCCAGCAGTTTAGCGGCGAGTAAGGACTTC.